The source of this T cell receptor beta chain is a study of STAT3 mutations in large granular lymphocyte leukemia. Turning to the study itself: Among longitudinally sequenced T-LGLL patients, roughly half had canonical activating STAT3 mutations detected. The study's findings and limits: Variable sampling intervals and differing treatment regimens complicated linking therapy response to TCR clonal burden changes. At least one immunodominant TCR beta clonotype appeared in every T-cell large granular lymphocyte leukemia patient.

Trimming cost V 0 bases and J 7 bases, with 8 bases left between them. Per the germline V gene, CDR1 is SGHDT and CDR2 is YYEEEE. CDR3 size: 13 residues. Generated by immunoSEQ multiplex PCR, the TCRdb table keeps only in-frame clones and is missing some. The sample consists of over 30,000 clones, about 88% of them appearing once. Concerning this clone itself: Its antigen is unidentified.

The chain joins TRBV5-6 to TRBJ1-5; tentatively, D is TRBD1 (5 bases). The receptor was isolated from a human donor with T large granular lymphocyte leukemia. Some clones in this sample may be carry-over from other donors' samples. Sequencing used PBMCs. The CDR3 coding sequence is TGTGCCAGCAGCTTGGCAGGGAAACAGCCCCAGCATTTT. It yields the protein CASSLAGKQPQHF. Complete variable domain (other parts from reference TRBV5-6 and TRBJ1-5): DAGVTQSPTHLIKTRGQQVTLRCSPKSGHDTVSWYQQALGQGPQFIFQYYEEEERQRGNFPDRFSGHQFPNYSSELNVNALLLGDSALYLCASSLAGKQPQHFGDGTRLSIL.